The 27 T cell receptor beta chains presented below share a single source sample, sequenced in a study of identical twins. A single record per CDR3 protein comes from TCRdb applying MiXCR to the 5' RACE reads. Of around 1.7 million distinct CDR3 sequences in the sample, about 32% were seen once. Material for sequencing was cord blood. These receptors were obtained from a newborn girl in good health.

The sample holds a few counts of this clonotype. The V gene is TRBV14, the J gene TRBJ1-2; tentative D call: TRBD1 (5 bases). From germline, CDR1 is SGHDN and CDR2 FVKESK. Trimming took off 3 bases at V and 4 bases at J, with 9 bases between the two ends. This CDR3 is 13 amino acids long. The CDR3 protein is CASSHGQSYGYTF. CDR3 DNA sequence: TGTGCCAGCAGCCATGGACAAAGCTATGGCTACACCTTC.

Only a few counts were recorded for this clonotype. A read error is possible here, since a much larger clone lies one base away. This chain links TRBV10-3 with TRBJ1-2; TRBD1 matches 8 bases. With V trimmed by 4 bases and J by 2 bases, 0 bases remained unmatched. Germline CDR1 and CDR2: ENHRY and SYGVKD. The CDR3 is 13 residues long. CDR3: CAISGQGNYGYTF. The CDR3 DNA reads TGTGCCATCAGTGGACAGGGGAACTATGGCTACACCTTC.

This clonotype appeared many times. The CDR3 DNA reads as TGCGCCAGCAGCAGGGGACAGGCCTACGAGCAGTACTTC. It yields the protein CASSRGQAYEQYF. V is TRBV5-1 and J is TRBJ2-7, with 8 bases matching TRBD1. The junction had 2 bases not matched to a gene; V was cut back by 4 bases and J by 2 bases. CDR1 SGHRS and CDR2 YFSETQ come from the germline V gene. CDR3 length equals 13 residues.

This clonotype has only a few counts. The rearrangement links TRBV2 to TRBJ1-1; no definite D call. CDR3 length: 14 residues. Germline CDR1 reads SNHLY; CDR2 reads FYNNEI. Trimming cost V 9 bases and J 1 base, with 15 bases left between them. The CDR3 DNA reads as TGTGCCAGGGAGGCGGGAGGAACGAACACTGAAGCTTTCTTT. Protein: CAREAGGTNTEAFF.

There are a few counts of this clonotype. This chain connects TRBV27 to TRBJ2-7, with TRBD1 matching over 10 bases. With V trimmed by 5 bases and J by 6 bases, 7 bases remained unmatched. The CDR3 has 14 residues. Germline CDR1 and CDR2: MNHEY and SMNVEV (reference sequence). CDR3 nucleotide sequence: TGTGCCAGCAGTCTAGACAGGGGGCGTCGCGAGCAGTACTTC. It codes for CASSLDRGRREQYF.

Only a few counts were recorded for this clonotype. The chain links TRBV7-2 to TRBJ2-1; a possible D gene is TRBD2 (6 bases). The CDR3 totals 13 residues. Germline V lookup: CDR1 SGHTA, CDR2 FQGNSA. The germline V and J ends were trimmed by 6 bases and 9 bases, with 15 bases remaining between them. CDR3 sequence: CASRLTGAGEQFF. The CDR3 coding sequence is TGTGCCAGCAGGCTCACGGGAGCCGGTGAGCAGTTCTTC.

This clonotype was counted a few times. The rearrangement links TRBV4-2 to TRBJ2-5; no firm D call. Judging by the DNA end, TRBJ2-7 fits better; the J call may be wrong. This CDR3 region has 15 residues. Germline V gene data show CDR1 as LGHNA and CDR2 as YNFKEQ. CDR3 protein: CASSQDRVGFDEQYF. CDR3 nucleotides: TGTGCCAGCAGCCAAGATCGTGTGGGGTTCGACGAGCAGTACTTC.

In its sample, this clonotype was seen a few times. The V and J genes are TRBV14 and TRBJ2-7; 8 bases are shared with TRBD1. The CDR3 has 14 amino acids. V shed 4 bases and J 6 bases; nucleotides not matched to a gene: 8. Germline V gene data show CDR1 as SGHDN and CDR2 as FVKESK. CDR3 region: CASSLPDRVAEQYF. The CDR3 nucleotides read TGTGCCAGCAGCCTGCCGGACAGGGTGGCCGAGCAGTACTTC.

CDR3 nucleotides: TGTGCCAGCAGGTACGAGACACCTGAAGCTTTCTTT. This sequence encodes CASRYETPEAFF. This rearrangement joins TRBV6-6 to TRBJ1-1; D is ambiguous. In germline, CDR1 is MNHNY, CDR2 SVGAGI (reference sequence). V dropped 6 bases and J dropped 6 bases, with 11 bases sitting between them. The CDR3 is made up of 12 amino acids.

At least ten counts were recorded for this clonotype. The chain recombines TRBV29-1 with TRBJ2-1; 11 bases align to TRBD2. The CDR3 extends over 16 amino acids. CDR1 SQVTM and CDR2 ANQGSEA come from the germline V gene. V lost 3 bases to trimming and J lost 7 bases; unmatched junction nucleotides: 11. The DNA for the CDR3 is TGCAGCGTTGATTCAGGGACTAGCGGCCTTCGGAATGAGCAGTTCTTC. Protein: CSVDSGTSGLRNEQFF.

The chain uses TRBV20-1 and TRBJ2-7; D possibly matches TRBD1 or TRBD2 (5 bases each). The germline gives CDR1 DFQATT, CDR2 SNEGSKA (reference sequence). This CDR3 has 18 residues. V lost 3 bases and J lost 0, with 24 bases in between. The CDR3 DNA sequence: TGCAGTGCTAGTTTTTCCAACCACCGGGACGCAAACTCCTACGAGCAGTACTTC. As protein: CSASFSNHRDANSYEQYF.

This clonotype was seen more than once but under ten times. The rearrangement links TRBV5-1 to TRBJ2-4, with 8 positions matching TRBD1. Germline CDR1 SGHRS, CDR2 YFSETQ. This CDR3 spans 13 amino acids. V gave up 2 bases and J gave up 8 bases; unmatched junction bases: 3. In nucleotides, the CDR3 is TGCGCCAGCAGCTTCAGGGGGCAGGACATTCAGTACTTC. Its translation is CASSFRGQDIQYF.

This clonotype was seen ten or more times. The chain recombines TRBV5-1 with TRBJ2-5; D unclear. V lost 2 bases and J 1 base, leaving 6 bases between the germline ends. CDR3 length equals 13 residues. Germline values: CDR1 SGHRS, CDR2 YFSETQ. The CDR3 here is CASSLLSQETQYF. CDR3 coding DNA: TGCGCCAGCAGCTTATTATCCCAAGAGACCCAGTACTTC.

The chain uses TRBV7-9 and TRBJ1-6, with 8 bases aligning to TRBD1. V gave up 5 bases and J gave up 8 bases; unmatched junction bases: 8. CDR3 length: 15 amino acids. Germline lookup yields CDR1 SEHNR and CDR2 FQNEAQ (reference sequence). The CDR3 region is CASSLVRTGHSPLHF. The CDR3 bases are TGTGCCAGCAGCCTCGTCCGGACAGGGCATTCACCCCTCCACTTT.

This chain links TRBV20-1 with TRBJ2-3, with D unclear. Germline-derived CDR1 and CDR2 are DFQATT and SNEGSKA (reference sequence). V was trimmed by 3 bases and J by 1 base, leaving 11 bases between them. This CDR3 region has 14 residues. This CDR3 reads CSASGVPRTDTQYF. DNA for the CDR3: TGCAGTGCTAGCGGTGTCCCCCGCACAGATACGCAGTATTTT.

This clonotype was seen repeatedly, ten times or more. The J gene is TRBJ2-7, the V gene TRBV3-1; D is unclear. The CDR3 is made up of 10 amino acids. The V end lost 7 bases, the J end lost 4 bases, and 5 bases lay between the germline ends. Germline V gives CDR1 LGHDT, CDR2 YNNKEL (reference sequence). The DNA for the CDR3 is TGTGCCAGCATCTTTTACGAGCAGTACTTC. Protein product: CASIFYEQYF.

V is TRBV6-2 or TRBV6-3 and J is TRBJ2-3, with 9 bases aligning to TRBD2. The CDR3 totals 16 residues. The ends lost 5 bases at V and 1 base at J; junction bases unmatched: 7. Germline assignment: CDR1 MNHEY and CDR2 SVGEGT. The CDR3 region is CASSDLSSGGTDTQYF. The CDR3 coding sequence is TGTGCCAGCAGTGACTTGTCTAGCGGGGGCACAGATACGCAGTATTTT.

This clonotype showed up just a few times. The V and J genes are TRBV10-3 and TRBJ2-5, with TRBD1 matching 7 bases. Germline CDR1 ENHRY, CDR2 SYGVKD. The CDR3 is 16 residues long. V gave up 3 bases and J gave up 11 bases; unmatched junction bases: 18. This chain's CDR3 is CAISDQQGLSVNEQYF. The CDR3 DNA reads as TGTGCCATCAGTGACCAACAGGGGTTGTCGGTCAATGAGCAGTACTTC.

The sample holds a few counts of this clonotype. This chain joins TRBV4-1 and TRBJ2-7; 9 bases align to TRBD2. Germline values: CDR1 MGHRA, CDR2 YSYEKL. CDR3 size: 16 residues. Trimming took 4 bases from V and 3 from J; bases not matched to a gene: 10. CDR3 region: CASSRLAGLNSYEQYF. CDR3 DNA sequence: TGCGCCAGCAGCCGGCTAGCGGGATTGAATAGCTACGAGCAGTACTTC.

This clonotype was seen a few times. The J gene is TRBJ1-6, the V gene TRBV7-8; D might be TRBD1 (5 bases). Germline CDR1 SGHVS, CDR2 FQNEAQ. CDR3 size: 15 residues. Trimming stripped 3 bases from V and 10 bases from J, with 16 bases between. The CDR3 here is CASSFRDGVESPLHF. The CDR3 nucleotides are TGTGCCAGCAGCTTCCGGGACGGAGTTGAGTCACCCCTCCACTTT.

This clonotype has only a few counts. This sequence joins TRBV7-2 and TRBJ2-1, with 12 bases identical to TRBD2. The CDR3 runs 17 residues. Germline CDR1 SGHTA, CDR2 FQGNSA. V shed 2 bases, J shed 4 bases, and the junction held 6 bases outside the gene matches. CDR3 bases: TGTGCCAGCAGCTTAAAGGGAGGACTAGCGGGGTACAATGAGCAGTTCTTC. Its protein is CASSLKGGLAGYNEQFF.

The CDR3 here is CASTGWAFYEQYF. The CDR3 region has the DNA TGTGCCAGCACCGGATGGGCCTTTTACGAGCAGTACTTC. The chain uses TRBV2 and TRBJ2-7; no reliable D call. V was clipped by 7 bases and J by 4 bases, with 14 bases between them. CDR1 is SNHLY, CDR2 FYNNEI, per germline. The length of the CDR3 is 13 residues.

V and J are TRBV2 and TRBJ1-1; maybe TRBD1 (5 bases). This CDR3 contains 14 residues. V shed 5 bases and J shed 3 bases, with 13 bases lying between them. CDR1 and CDR2 (germline): SNHLY, FYNNEI. CDR3 loop: CASSSSLGDTEAFF. CDR3 DNA: TGTGCCAGCAGTTCCTCTTTGGGGGACACTGAAGCTTTCTTT. Based on the CDR3 plus reference TRBV2 and TRBJ1-1, the full variable domain is EPEVTQTPSHQVTQMGQEVILRCVPISNHLYFYWYRQILGQKVEFLVSFYNNEISEKSEIFDDQFSVERPDGSNFTLKIRSTKLEDSAMYFCASSSSLGDTEAFFGQGTRLTVV.

The chain carries TRBV15 and TRBJ1-1, with D perhaps TRBD1 (5 bases). This CDR3 has 16 residues. CDR1 and CDR2 (germline): LNHNV, YYDKDF (reference sequence). Between the trimmed V and J ends, which lost 1 base and 3 bases, there was a span of 15 bases. The CDR3 region has the DNA TGTGCCACCAGCAGAGCCGTCATTCGAGGGGACACTGAAGCTTTCTTT. Protein sequence: CATSRAVIRGDTEAFF. Filled out from reference TRBV15 and TRBJ1-1, the complete variable domain reads DAMVIQNPRYQVTQFGKPVTLSCSQTLNHNVMYWYQQKSSQAPKLLFHYYDKDFNNEADTPDNFQSRRPNTSFCFLDIRSPGLGDTAMYLCATSRAVIRGDTEAFFGQGTRLTVV.

This clonotype was found a few times. V and J are TRBV5-1 and TRBJ2-7; D may match TRBD1 or TRBD2 (5 bases each). The J call is in doubt because the DNA end fits TRBJ2-5 better. CDR1 SGHRS and CDR2 YFSETQ come from the germline V gene. The CDR3 totals 15 residues. The CDR3 region has the DNA TGCGCCAGCAGCTTGATACTCCGCCAGGGACAGACCCAGTACTTC. Encoded protein: CASSLILRQGQTQYF.

This clonotype has a handful of counts. The chain recombines TRBV20-1 with TRBJ2-1; TRBD2 matches 10 bases. CDR3 size: 16 residues. Germline values: CDR1 DFQATT, CDR2 SNEGSKA (reference sequence). The V gene end was trimmed by 2 bases and the J gene end by 5 bases; junction bases not matched to a gene: 9. CDR3 DNA: TGCAGTGCTAGATTAAGGCTAGCGGGAGTGGACAATGAGCAGTTCTTC. It translates to CSARLRLAGVDNEQFF.

This clonotype was observed a handful of times. The chain is built from TRBV12-3 or TRBV12-4 and TRBJ1-6, with a weak D call TRBD1 (6 bases). Trimming pared 1 base from V and 8 bases from J, leaving 9 bases between. The CDR3 runs 14 residues. The CDR3 loop is CASSLDREYSPLHF. The CDR3 DNA reads as TGTGCCAGCAGTTTAGACAGGGAGTATTCACCCCTCCACTTT.